These 22 T cell receptor beta chains came from one sample sequenced in a study of CD8+ T cells in alopecia areata. As for treatment: oral pan-JAK inhibitor, 5-10 mg twice daily. cDNA reverse transcribed from extracted RNA served as the sequencing template. The assay was immunoSEQ multiplex PCR, and TCRdb's table has in-frame clones only and misses some. In the table there are roughly 190,000 clones, approximately 57% of which are singletons. The specimen was CD4+ T cells sorted from blood, collected at week 24, from a patient treated with tofacitinib. These receptors originate from a human donor with alopecia areata.

The V gene is TRBV7-2, the J gene TRBJ1-1, with a weak D call TRBD1 (5 bases). The germline V gene has CDR1 SGHTA and CDR2 FQGNSA. The CDR3 has 13 residues. Trimming stripped 5 bases from V and 4 bases from J, with 11 bases between. The CDR3 sequence is CASSLMRGTEAFF. CDR3 sequence (DNA): TGTGCCAGCAGCCTAATGAGGGGCACTGAAGCTTTCTTT.

This clone appeared many times. V and J are TRBV23-1 and TRBJ2-5; D is perhaps TRBD1 or TRBD2 (5 bases each). TRBV23-1 falls under the ORF class, with uncertain function. The CDR3 has 15 residues. Between the trimmed V and J ends, which lost 2 bases and 3 bases, there was a span of 13 bases. The CDR3 bases are TGCGCCAGCAGTCAACCGGGACCTTCTGAAGAGACCCAGTACTTC. Amino acids: CASSQPGPSEETQYF.

In this sample, this clone turned up a few times. This chain's CDR3 is CACKPSQGTGEKLFF. CDR3 in DNA: TGTGCCTGTAAACCTTCACAGGGGACGGGTGAAAAACTGTTTTTT. V is TRBV30 and J is TRBJ1-4, with 7 bases that match TRBD1. With V trimmed by 6 bases and J by 7 bases, 14 bases remained unmatched. Germline V lookup: CDR1 GTSNPN, CDR2 SVGIG (reference sequence). The CDR3 contains 15 residues.

This clone turned up a few times. The chain combines TRBV14 with TRBJ2-1, with D possibly TRBD2 on 6 matching bases. CDR1 SGHDN and CDR2 FVKESK come from the germline V gene. Trimming pared 8 bases from V and 3 bases from J, leaving 11 bases between. The CDR3 loop spans 13 amino acids. The CDR3 DNA follows: TGTGCCAGCGGAGGGCAGAACTACAATGAGCAGTTCTTC. This gives the protein CASGGQNYNEQFF.

This clone was counted a few times. This chain's CDR3 is CASSLPFPGANVLTF. The DNA for the CDR3 is TGTGCCAGCAGCCTCCCGTTTCCTGGGGCCAACGTCCTGACTTTC. The V and J genes are TRBV28 and TRBJ2-6; no clear D gene. Germline V lookup: CDR1 MDHEN, CDR2 SYDVKM. The CDR3 covers 15 residues. V lost 6 bases, J lost 2 bases, and 11 bases lay in between.

The CDR3 loop reads CSAKTDRDAPLHF. The CDR3 region has the DNA TGCAGCGCTAAGACGGACAGGGACGCACCCCTCCACTTT. V and J are TRBV29-1 and TRBJ1-6, with 8 bases identical to TRBD1. Losses at the gene ends were 7 bases for V and 11 bases for J; bases not matched to a gene: 10. This CDR3 spans 13 amino acids. Per the germline V gene, CDR1 is SQVTM and CDR2 is ANQGSEA.

This CDR3 is CASSSWVGQGSSDTQYF. The DNA for the CDR3 is TGTGCCAGCAGCTCCTGGGTGGGCCAGGGGAGTTCAGATACGCAGTATTTT. This rearrangement joins TRBV7-9 to TRBJ2-3, with a weak D call TRBD1 (6 bases). Germline V gene sequence: CDR1 SEHNR, CDR2 FQNEAQ (reference sequence). V was pared by 4 bases and J by 4 bases, with 21 bases between. The CDR3 covers 17 residues.

The chain is built from TRBV2 and TRBJ2-3; D ambiguous. CDR3 length: 11 residues. CDR1 and CDR2 (germline): SNHLY, FYNNEI. The V end was cut by 4 bases, the J end by 7 bases, with 6 bases between. CDR3 DNA: TGTGCCAGCAGTGTCCCCAATACGCAGTATTTT. It yields the protein CASSVPNTQYF.

This clone has a handful of counts. The chain recombines TRBV5-1 with TRBJ2-3; 7 positions agree with TRBD2. The CDR3 spans 15 residues. Germline V lookup: CDR1 SGHRS, CDR2 YFSETQ. The V and J ends lost 1 base and 4 bases, in that order; junction bases with no gene match: 6. The CDR3 DNA sequence: TGCGCCAGCAGCTTGCGGGGGGTCTTTGCAGATACGCAGTATTTT. Encoded protein: CASSLRGVFADTQYF.

The gene calls are TRBV5-1 and TRBJ2-7; D gene ambiguous. CDR1 SGHRS and CDR2 YFSETQ come from the germline V gene. The CDR3 consists of 14 residues. Trimming removed 4 bases at V and 0 bases at J, with 11 bases between. The CDR3 coding sequence is TGCGCCAGCAGCCCTATGTCCAGCTCCTACGAGCAGTACTTC. Translation: CASSPMSSSYEQYF. Complete variable domain (other parts from reference TRBV5-1 and TRBJ2-7): KAGVTQTPRYLIKTRGQQVTLSCSPISGHRSVSWYQQTPGQGLQFLFEYFSETQRNKGNFPGRFSGRQFSNSRSEMNVSTLELGDSALYLCASSPMSSSYEQYFGPGTRLTVT.

With regard to this clone: The junction and the germline gene differ at one end; a read error may be behind it. The chain combines TRBV30 with TRBJ1-6; D is possibly TRBD1 (5 bases). The CDR3 is 14 amino acids. Germline V gene sequence: CDR1 GTSNPN, CDR2 SVGIG (reference sequence). The DNA of the CDR3 is TGTGCCTGGAGTGTAGTGCAGGGTGCTTCACTCCTCCACTTT. Its protein product is CAWSVVQGASLLHF.

A few counts support this clone. Other DNA sequences of this sample code for an identical CDR3. V and J are TRBV25-1 and TRBJ1-5; TRBD1 agrees at 8 bases. CDR1 and CDR2 (germline): MGHDK, SYGVNS. V shed 3 bases and J 2 bases; nucleotides not matched to a gene: 0. The CDR3 runs 14 residues. CDR3 amino acids: CASSETGGNQPQHF. As DNA, the CDR3 is TGTGCCAGCAGTGAGACAGGGGGCAATCAGCCCCAGCATTTT.

The chain is built from TRBV30 and TRBJ1-5, with D perhaps matching TRBD1 (5 bases). This CDR3 comprises 12 residues. The V gene lost 2 bases and the J gene lost 11 bases, with 13 bases spanning the gap. Germline V lookup: CDR1 GTSNPN, CDR2 SVGIG (reference sequence). The CDR3 bases are TGTGCCTGGAGTAAAGGGACCATGGCCCAGCATTTT. This codes for CAWSKGTMAQHF. The entire variable domain, with the rest obtained from reference TRBV30 and TRBJ1-5, is as follows: SQTIHQWPATLVQPVGSPLSLECTVEGTSNPNLYWYRQAAGRGLQLLFYSVGIGQISSEVPQNLSASRPQDRQFILSSKKLLLSDSGFYLCAWSKGTMAQHFGDGTRLSIL.

The chain combines TRBV29-1 with TRBJ1-1; D is possibly TRBD1 (6 bases). CDR3 length: 13 amino acids. The germline V gene has CDR1 SQVTM and CDR2 ANQGSEA. Between the trimmed V and J ends, which lost 6 bases and 4 bases, there was a span of 15 bases. The CDR3 loop reads CSVRRDIITEAFF. CDR3 coding DNA: TGCAGCGTCCGGCGGGACATCATCACTGAAGCTTTCTTT.

The chain has TRBV30 and TRBJ1-4, with a weak D call TRBD1 (6 bases). Trimming took 0 bases from V and 8 from J, leaving 13 bases between them. This CDR3 spans 14 amino acids. CDR1 is GTSNPN and CDR2 is SVGIG in the germline V gene (reference sequence). Here the CDR3 DNA reads TGTGCCTGGAGTGTACAGGGTACTTGGGAAAAACTGTTTTTT. Residues: CAWSVQGTWEKLFF. Variable domain in full (rest from reference TRBV30 and TRBJ1-4): SQTIHQWPATLVQPVGSPLSLECTVEGTSNPNLYWYRQAAGRGLQLLFYSVGIGQISSEVPQNLSASRPQDRQFILSSKKLLLSDSGFYLCAWSVQGTWEKLFFGSGTQLSVL.

The J gene is TRBJ2-3, the V gene TRBV29-1; TRBD2 might be the D (6 bases). Germline CDR1 and CDR2: SQVTM and ANQGSEA. Deletions cut 3 bases from V and 6 bases from J, with 13 bases between. The CDR3 spans 13 residues. The CDR3 sequence is CSVDGRTLDTQYF. CDR3 DNA sequence: TGCAGCGTTGACGGGAGAACCTTGGATACGCAGTATTTT.

With respect to this clone: Compared with germline, one end of the junction differs, possibly owing to a read error. The CDR3 nucleotides read TGCAGCGTAGACAGGGTACTCTTT. The encoded protein is CSVDRVLF. The chain joins TRBV29-1 to TRBJ1-1; 7 bases line up with TRBD1. CDR1 SQVTM and CDR2 ANQGSEA come from the germline V gene. This CDR3 is built from 8 residues.

The chain is built from TRBV4-3 and TRBJ2-6; 7 bases line up with TRBD1. Per germline, CDR1 LGHNA and CDR2 YSLEER. The trim removed 4 bases at V and 0 bases at J, leaving 9 bases unmatched. CDR3 length: 18 residues. The CDR3 reads CASSPAARGNSGANVLTF. The CDR3 DNA is TGCGCCAGCAGCCCGGCAGCCAGGGGGAACTCTGGGGCCAACGTCCTGACTTTC.

This clone has just a few counts. The V call is TRBV7-3, the J call TRBJ1-5, with D uncertain. This CDR3 contains 11 residues. The germline V and J ends were trimmed by 11 bases and 4 bases, with 9 bases remaining between them. Germline-derived CDR1 and CDR2 are SGHTA and FQGTGA. The CDR3 here is CAGAPNQPQHF. The CDR3 region has the DNA TGTGCCGGCGCACCTAATCAGCCCCAGCATTTT.

The V gene is TRBV27, the J gene TRBJ1-6; tentative D call: TRBD1 (6 bases). V lost 7 bases and J 6 bases, leaving 13 bases between the germline ends. This CDR3 has 14 amino acids. Germline V CDR1 and CDR2: MNHEY, SMNVEV (reference sequence). The CDR3 here is CASTTTGVNSPLHF. Written as DNA, the CDR3 is TGTGCCAGCACAACGACAGGTGTTAATTCACCCCTCCACTTT.

The J gene is TRBJ1-5, the V gene TRBV25-1; 7 positions agree with TRBD1. Trimming cost V 1 base and J 3 bases; bases outside gene matches: 3. Germline V gives CDR1 MGHDK, CDR2 SYGVNS. The CDR3 has 15 amino acids. The CDR3 DNA sequence: TGTGCCAGCAGTGAATCGGGACAGCCCAATCAGCCCCAGCATTTT. It is translated as CASSESGQPNQPQHF.

The J gene is TRBJ1-4, the V gene TRBV29-1; TRBD1 might be the D (5 bases). V was trimmed by 4 bases and J by 7 bases, leaving 13 bases between them. Germline V CDR1 and CDR2: SQVTM, ANQGSEA. This CDR3 comprises 13 residues. In nucleotides, the CDR3 is TGCAGCGTTGGGGGGTGGGCTGGTGAAAAACTGTTTTTT. Its protein is CSVGGWAGEKLFF.